This T cell receptor beta chain is drawn from a study of blood T cell repertoires in COVID-19 (dated by TCRdb to 2020 to 2022). Concerning the study at large: Samples covering the acute and convalescent phases of COVID-19 were provided by collaborators in the United States, Italy and Spain. The prospective study material was composed of cDNA or gDNA derived from T cells, B-cell-depleted T cells, or PBMCs. The dataset comprised deeply sampled blood TCRbeta repertoires from subjects exposed to, actively infected with, or recovered from COVID-19. The repertoires were released in a freely available public database intended as a resource for research on the immune response to SARS-CoV-2. Samples were obtained from the ongoing ImmuneRACE study (first 160 participants) and from some 1,200 subjects provided by 6 global collaborators. Nearly every sample came with metadata listing a de-identified subject ID, COVID-19 status, age in years and sex. Where available, HLA class I and class II types were obtained from metadata supplied by the sample provider rather than from assay-based typing.

There are 11 amino acids in the CDR3, from cysteine to phenylalanine inclusive. Here the CDR3 DNA is all that survives: 33 bases in frame from base 1. V is clipped by 3 bases and J by 7 bases, and the sequence between their germline boundaries is 7 bases long. Broader findings and caveats from the paper: The quantity of clinical and demographic metadata differed by source and by participant and was supplied without curation.

Notes on this clone: Its cognate antigen has yet to be identified. No much larger clonotype is one base removed from it; base qualities were not supplied.

The collaborating institutions used their own protocols to collect whole blood in K2EDTA tubes. Collaborator samples were shipped for TCRbeta analysis as frozen whole blood, isolated PBMCs, or DNA extracted from either sample type. TCRbeta CDR3 regions were amplified from genomic DNA by means of the immunoSEQ Assay, a bias-controlled multiplex PCR. Regarding the original processing steps: Nucleated cell counts per sample were estimated from amplification of reference gene primers within the assay. To quantify the absolute abundance of each unique TCRbeta CDR3 rearrangement, sequence reads were collapsed and filtered. For each sample, productive Simpson clonality was calculated as the square root of Simpson's diversity index over productive rearrangements. Drawn from immuneACCESS, this table holds only the in-frame rearrangements with V and J called that TCRdb kept. Clones are partly lost; checked studies trace under half to an unresolved V gene and leave the rest unexplained. V and J calls and clone size are copied from that table; D and trimming were computed from the DNA. The sample table holds 65,000 to 90,000 clones, of which around 80% were seen once. The ten most abundant clones make up about 9.4% of the sample.

The clonotype originates from a man in his sixties with acute or convalescent COVID-19. The V and J segments used are TRBV12-3 or TRBV12-4 and TRBJ2-7; the D gene is unclear. Sequencing was carried out using peripheral blood. The nucleotides are TGTGCCAGCAGTTTTCTACTGGAGCAGTACTTC. Its protein product is CASSFLLEQYF.